Sequencing of this TCR beta chain was carried out in a study of somatic mutations in cytotoxic T cells in rheumatoid arthritis. In the study overall: Sorted by flow to nearly 100% purity were some V beta antibody-stained T-cell populations, including V beta1+ cells sequenced for TCRB.

Positive magnetic bead selection isolated CD4+ and CD8+ cells, and flow cytometry checked purity. On this clone: What it binds is unknown.

TCRdb's copy holds only in-frame clones and misses some; the assay was immunoSEQ multiplex PCR. This table holds around 15,000 clones, approximately 79% found once. This CDR3 spans 15 amino acids. Trimming took 4 bases from V and 2 from J, leaving 12 bases between them. CDR1 and CDR2 from the germline V gene are SNHLY and FYNNEI. The study's findings and limits: For about an eighth of the roughly 60 patients, a single CD8+ clone accounted for more than 20% of CD8+ cells. For CD8+ T-cell clonality, rheumatoid arthritis patients and age-matched healthy controls did not differ significantly.

The TCR sequence derives from an adult with rheumatoid arthritis. Sequencing was done on a sample of CD8+ T cells sorted from blood. The chain is built from TRBV2 and TRBJ1-5, with D maybe TRBD1 (5 bases). CDR3: CASSGAGGGNQPQHF. The CDR3 region has the DNA TGTGCCAGCAGTGGCGCCGGGGGGGGCAATCAGCCCCAGCATTTT.